This T cell receptor (beta chain) came from a study of shared clonotypes between healthy human individuals. The CDR3 is made up of 13 amino acids. CDR1 is SGHNT and CDR2 is YENEEA in the germline V gene. Trimming cost V 5 bases and J 7 bases, with 14 bases left between them. Profiled with immunoSEQ multiplex PCR; TCRdb holds only in-frame clones, not every one. Of about 680,000 clones in the sample, around 72% were seen once. As for this clone: Its target is unknown.

Notes on the study in general: When compared with the clonotypes that were shared by all four sorted-subset donors, the non-shared clonotypes turned out to have lower generation probabilities.

The V gene is TRBV11-3, the J gene TRBJ1-1, with D tentatively TRBD1 (5 bases). The clonotype was recovered from a woman younger than 45 in good health. Sequencing was carried out using memory CD4+ T cells sorted from blood. Noted subset: CD45RA-negative fraction. The CDR3 loop reads CASSVSGVGEAFF. The DNA of the CDR3 is TGTGCCAGCAGCGTGTCGGGGGTTGGTGAAGCTTTCTTT.